This TCR beta chain was obtained from a study of blood T cell repertoires in COVID-19. Generated by immunoSEQ multiplex PCR, the TCRdb table keeps only in-frame clones and is missing some. The top ten clones hold 4% of a sample with 140,000 to 150,000 clones, around 87% of them seen once. Germline CDR1 reads MDHEN; CDR2 reads SYDVKM. This CDR3 spans 15 amino acids. V gave up 3 bases and J gave up 0 bases, with 11 bases separating them. The receptor's source is a woman aged 40 to 50 who had been exposed to COVID-19. Source material: PBMCs or T cells enriched from blood (not recorded which). This chain links TRBV28 with TRBJ1-1; D gene unclear. The CDR3 coding sequence is TGTGCCAGCAGTTTTTTGCAGCGATTGAACACTGAAGCTTTCTTT. It encodes CASSFLQRLNTEAFF.